One sample yielded the 19 T cell receptor beta chains listed below, sequenced in a study of cytomegalovirus exposure and HLA in healthy donors. A multiplex PCR was run with 60 Vbeta primers and 13 Jbeta primers. The repertoire was sequenced with immunoSEQ multiplex PCR; TCRdb's copy has only in-frame clones and lacks some. This table holds over 150,000 clones, around 79% found once. The sample taken for sequencing was PBMCs. The origin of the receptors is a man aged 40-49 years in good health and CMV-seronegative.

This clone was detected only a few times. The chain is built from TRBV19 and TRBJ2-7; D is possibly TRBD2 (6 bases). CDR3 length: 13 residues. V was cut by 3 bases and J by 7 bases, with 13 bases left in between. CDR1 and CDR2 from the germline V gene are LNHDA and SQIVND (reference sequence). In nucleotides, the CDR3 is TGTGCCAGTAGTATGCGGGATCCGGGGGAGCAGTACTTC. Residues: CASSMRDPGEQYF.

In its sample, this clone was seen a few times. The chain recombines TRBV7-2 with TRBJ1-3; possible D gene TRBD1, 6 bases. CDR1 SGHTA and CDR2 FQGNSA come from the germline V gene. This CDR3 contains 11 residues. V was trimmed by 9 bases and J by 12 bases, leaving 15 bases between them. The CDR3, as DNA: TGTGCCAGTTCGGAGGGGGGGATCATATATTTT. Its translation is CASSEGGIIYF.

The chain carries TRBV15 and TRBJ1-4; 7 bases are a match to TRBD1. The CDR3 is 15 residues long. Germline CDR1 reads LNHNV; CDR2 reads YYDKDF (reference sequence). V shed 5 bases and J 7 bases; nucleotides not matched to a gene: 10. The CDR3 protein is CATSSPWDSREKLFF. In nucleotides, the CDR3 is TGTGCCACCAGCTCCCCGTGGGACAGCCGTGAAAAACTGTTTTTT.

This chain uses TRBV10-3 with TRBJ1-5; 10 bases are shared with TRBD1. V trimming: 8 bases; J trimming: 2 bases; junction bases outside the gene matches: 6. Germline V gene sequence: CDR1 ENHRY, CDR2 SYGVKD. The CDR3 totals 15 residues. In DNA, the CDR3 is TGTGCCATCGGGAGGGACAGGGGTGGCAATCAGCCCCAGCATTTT. Translated, it gives CAIGRDRGGNQPQHF.

This clone was seen a few times. The CDR3 loop reads CASFHYEQYF. The CDR3 DNA sequence: TGTGCCAGCTTTCACTACGAGCAGTACTTC. The chain uses TRBV6-4 and TRBJ2-5; no definite D call. Near its end, the DNA agrees better with TRBJ2-7, so the J call may be wrong. The V gene's germline CDR1 is MRHNA and CDR2 SNTAGT. The CDR3 loop spans 10 amino acids.

With respect to this clone: Relative to the germline gene, one junction end is altered; a read error may explain this. The rearrangement links TRBV7-2 to TRBJ2-2, with a possible D match to TRBD2 (5 bases). The germline V gene encodes CDR1 SGHTA and CDR2 FQGNSA. This CDR3 is 14 amino acids long. This CDR3 reads CASSWNTRVGELLF. For the CDR3, the DNA is TGTGCCAGCAGCTGGAATACGAGGGTCGGGGAGCTGCTTTTT.

The V call is TRBV4-2, the J call TRBJ2-7, with D perhaps TRBD2 (5 bases). CDR3 length: 15 residues. Trimming cost V 5 bases and J 4 bases, with 18 bases left between them. Germline V CDR1 and CDR2: LGHNA, YNFKEQ. The CDR3: CASSLSGGPTYEQYF. In DNA, the CDR3 is TGTGCCAGCAGCTTAAGTGGAGGCCCTACGTACGAGCAGTACTTC.

This chain uses TRBV19 with TRBJ1-5; D is uncertain. V shed 6 bases and J shed 2 bases, with 17 bases lying between them. The length of the CDR3 is 16 residues. From germline, CDR1 is LNHDA and CDR2 SQIVND (reference sequence). The CDR3 DNA reads as TGTGCCAGTAGGACTATCCTATTTGGGGGCAATCAGCCCCAGCATTTT. This gives the protein CASRTILFGGNQPQHF.

This clone was recorded only once. V usage is TRBV10-3 and J usage is TRBJ2-3; 8 positions agree with TRBD2. V dropped 7 bases and J dropped 3; count of bases not matched to a gene: 9. Germline V gene sequence: CDR1 ENHRY, CDR2 SYGVKD. The CDR3 contains 15 residues. CDR3 coding DNA: TGTGCCATCAAAGTAGCGGGGTCGGGAACAGATACGCAGTATTTT. Its translation: CAIKVAGSGTDTQYF.

This clone has a single count. Additional DNA sequences in this sample encode the identical CDR3. This rearrangement joins TRBV27 to TRBJ1-1; D ambiguous. Germline V gene data show CDR1 as MNHEY and CDR2 as SMNVEV (reference sequence). The CDR3 runs to 13 residues. Trimming shortened V by 3 bases and J by 1 base, and 6 bases separated the two germline ends. The CDR3: CASSLTRNTEAFF. The DNA for the CDR3 is TGTGCCAGCAGTTTGACAAGGAACACTGAAGCTTTCTTT.

This chain links TRBV28 with TRBJ2-7; 13 bases line up with TRBD2. This CDR3 is built from 16 residues. Germline CDR1 is MDHEN and CDR2 is SYDVKM. The V gene end was trimmed by 4 bases and the J gene end by 0 bases; junction bases not matched to a gene: 3. The CDR3 DNA is TGTGCCAGCAGTTCCGGACTAGCGGGAGTCTCCTACGAGCAGTACTTC. Translating gives CASSSGLAGVSYEQYF. Full variable domain (missing parts from reference TRBV28 and TRBJ2-7): DVKVTQSSRYLVKRTGEKVFLECVQDMDHENMFWYRQDPGLGLRLIYFSYDVKMKEKGDIPEGYSVSREKKERFSLILESASTNQTSMYLCASSSGLAGVSYEQYFGPGTRLTVT.

The CDR3 reads CASSATSGRTDTQYF. The CDR3 bases are TGTGCCAGCAGCGCGACTAGCGGGAGGACAGATACGCAGTATTTT. The chain recombines TRBV9 with TRBJ2-3; 13 nucleotides line up with TRBD2. This CDR3 has 15 residues. V lost 3 bases, J lost 3 bases, and 1 base stayed unmatched. The V gene's germline CDR1 is SGDLS and CDR2 YYNGEE.

This sequence joins TRBV5-1 and TRBJ1-1, with D possibly TRBD1 on 5 matching bases. The CDR3 covers 15 residues. Trimming removed 4 bases from V and 4 bases from J, with 17 bases in between. Germline loops: CDR1 SGHRS, CDR2 YFSETQ. DNA of the CDR3: TGCGCCAGCAGCCTTCAGGGTCCCCCGGCCACTGAAGCTTTCTTT. As protein: CASSLQGPPATEAFF.

This clone was counted between two and nine times. V and J are TRBV5-6 and TRBJ2-1; perhaps TRBD1 as D (5 bases). Trimming pared 2 bases from V and 0 bases from J, leaving 9 bases between. From germline, CDR1 is SGHDT and CDR2 YYEEEE. CDR3 size: 15 residues. CDR3 loop: CASSFRGFSYNEQFF. For the CDR3, the DNA is TGTGCCAGCAGCTTTAGGGGTTTCTCCTACAATGAGCAGTTCTTC. Combining the CDR3 with reference TRBV5-6 and TRBJ2-1 gives the whole variable domain DAGVTQSPTHLIKTRGQQVTLRCSPKSGHDTVSWYQQALGQGPQFIFQYYEEEERQRGNFPDRFSGHQFPNYSSELNVNALLLGDSALYLCASSFRGFSYNEQFFGPGTRLTVL.

CDR3 sequence: CASTIFRDRERNTIYF. CDR3 nucleotides: TGTGCCAGCACCATATTCCGGGACAGGGAGCGAAACACCATATATTTT. V and J are TRBV28 and TRBJ1-3, with 9 bases aligning to TRBD1. V lost 7 bases to trimming and J lost 5 bases; unmatched junction nucleotides: 12. From germline, CDR1 is MDHEN and CDR2 SYDVKM. CDR3 length equals 16 residues.

The chain combines TRBV2 with TRBJ2-3; 12 bases are shared with TRBD2. Germline V lookup: CDR1 SNHLY, CDR2 FYNNEI. With 4 bases clipped from V and 2 bases from J, the junction kept 25 bases outside the gene matches. The CDR3 consists of 23 residues. DNA for the CDR3: TGTGCCAGCAGTGTTCCTTCTTCCCCTCCTTCCCTAGCGGGAGGGTCCAACACAGATACGCAGTATTTT. It specifies CASSVPSSPPSLAGGSNTDTQYF.

The gene calls are TRBV6-1 and TRBJ2-7, with D unresolved. The CDR3 has 13 amino acids. The V gene's germline CDR1 is MNHNS and CDR2 SASEGT. V lost 2 bases and J 2 bases, leaving 7 bases between the germline ends. The CDR3 nucleotides read TGTGCCAGCAGTGAATTGCCGGCCTACGAGCAGTACTTC. This sequence encodes CASSELPAYEQYF.

The V and J genes are TRBV29-1 and TRBJ2-3, with 12 bases identical to TRBD2. CDR3 length: 18 amino acids. Trimming cost V 4 bases and J 0 bases; bases outside gene matches: 11. From germline, CDR1 is SQVTM and CDR2 ANQGSEA. The CDR3 is CSVGYLAGGEISTDTQYF. The CDR3 bases are TGCAGCGTTGGATACCTAGCGGGAGGGGAAATAAGCACAGATACGCAGTATTTT.

V usage is TRBV5-1 and J usage is TRBJ1-1; 7 bases map to TRBD1. CDR1 is SGHRS, CDR2 YFSETQ, per germline. The CDR3 runs 15 residues. Trimming took 0 bases from V and 1 from J; bases not matched to a gene: 3. The CDR3 here is CASSLEGAGNTEAFF. CDR3 nucleotides: TGCGCCAGCAGCTTGGAGGGGGCGGGGAACACTGAAGCTTTCTTT.